The T cell receptor beta chain under discussion was sequenced for a study of cytomegalovirus exposure and HLA in healthy donors. Study outcomes and limitations: The availability of immune exposure information extended only to CMV serostatus. In a later analysis, several top co-occurrence clusters appeared linked to parvovirus B19, influenza, CMV and Epstein-Barr virus.

Donors showed nominal health when sampled, although they likely had unrecorded immune exposures. The V gene end was trimmed by 1 base and the J gene end by 1 base; junction bases not matched to a gene: 9. The germline V gene has CDR1 SEHNR and CDR2 FQNEAQ (reference sequence). The length of the CDR3 is 18 residues. The PCR used 60 Vbeta and 13 Jbeta primers. Sequencing was performed with immunoSEQ multiplex PCR; in TCRdb, only in-frame clones are kept and a portion is missing. This table holds roughly 190,000 clones, about 9% found once. This clone showed up just a few times. Its antigen is not identified.

The chain carries TRBV7-9 and TRBJ2-1; TRBD2 matches 8 bases. The sequencing input was PBMCs. The receptor was isolated from a woman between 25 and 40 years old in good health and CMV-seropositive. The CDR3 coding sequence is TGTGCCAGCAGCTTAGGTCTGCTACGCGGGAGGTCCTACAATGAGCAGTTCTTC. Residues: CASSLGLLRGRSYNEQFF.